This T cell receptor (beta chain) was retrieved from a study of blood T cell repertoires in COVID-19. Trimming removed 0 bases at V and 4 bases at J, with 4 bases between. The CDR3 runs to 13 residues. Germline values: CDR1 LGHNA, CDR2 YSLEER. In the original processing: Researchers report that nucleated cell counts were estimated from reference gene primer amplification. Sequencing used immunoSEQ multiplex PCR; TCRdb keeps in-frame clones, though not all of them. D and trimming come from the DNA, and the V and J calls and clone size come from that table. The sample yields 270,000 or so clones, 80% to 85% seen once. The study drew participants aged about 18 to 89 years from roughly 25 US areas. Cohort 3 donors counted as recovered after two negative PCRs, clearance, or resolved symptoms.

The material sequenced was PBMCs or T cells enriched from blood (not recorded which). The TCR was taken from a man in his fifties who had recovered from COVID-19. This chain links TRBV4-3 with TRBJ2-1; the D is unclear. The CDR3 DNA reads TGCGCCAGCAGCCAAGATCTATACAATGAGCAGTTCTTC. Translation gives CASSQDLYNEQFF.